A selection of T cell receptor beta chains follows, all from one sample in a study of beta chain features in type 1 diabetes. Only in-frame clones appear in the TCRdb table, and some are missing; sequencing was by immunoSEQ multiplex PCR. The sample comprises about 230,000 clones, over 7.5% of which are singletons, and under 0.035% rests with the top ten. Sequencing used naive CD4+ T cells from blood. Every receptor here comes from a young woman in good health. Each CDR3 is given with its conserved first and last residue. D genes are given only for firm matches. Rows give clone size only sometimes, using once, few, many, or a class for an expanded clone.

clone_size: few; d_call: NA; v_call: TRBV2; j_call: TRBJ2-3; cdr3_aa: CASSASTQRLAVTQYF; cdr3_nt: TGTGCCAGCAGTGCCTCAACCCAGAGGCTGGCAGTCACGCAGTATTTT
clone_size: NA; d_call: NA; v_call: TRBV1; j_call: TRBJ2-2; cdr3_aa: CTSRPPNSGSVVTGELFF; cdr3_nt: TGCACCAGCAGACCTCCTAATAGCGGGAGTGTGGTGACCGGGGAGCTGTTTTTT
clone_size: few; d_call: NA; v_call: TRBV10-3; j_call: TRBJ2-7; cdr3_aa: CAISGDSSYEQYF; cdr3_nt: TGTGCCATCAGTGGTGACAGTTCCTACGAGCAGTACTTC
clone_size: few; d_call: TRBD2; v_call: TRBV29-1; j_call: TRBJ2-1; cdr3_aa: CSVDWLGRDEQFF; cdr3_nt: TGCAGCGTTGATTGGCTTGGGAGGGATGAGCAGTTCTTC
clone_size: few; d_call: NA; v_call: TRBV30; j_call: TRBJ1-1; cdr3_aa: CAWSLGERAAFF; cdr3_nt: TGTGCCTGGAGTCTTGGGGAGAGGGCAGCTTTCTTT
clone_size: few; d_call: NA; v_call: TRBV9; j_call: TRBJ1-2; cdr3_aa: CASSLRVGGNGYTF; cdr3_nt: TGTGCCAGCAGCCTAAGGGTAGGAGGGAATGGCTACACCTTC
clone_size: NA; d_call: NA; v_call: TRBV7-3; j_call: TRBJ2-5; cdr3_aa: CASSFNRGETQYF; cdr3_nt: TGTGCCAGCAGCTTTAATAGGGGTGAGACCCAGTACTTC
clone_size: NA; d_call: NA; v_call: TRBV5-1; j_call: TRBJ1-1; cdr3_aa: CASSFREGRGTEAFF; cdr3_nt: TGCGCCAGCAGCTTTAGGGAGGGGAGGGGAACTGAAGCTTTCTTT
clone_size: few; d_call: NA; v_call: TRBV7-9; j_call: TRBJ1-6; cdr3_aa: CASSSGSPLHF; cdr3_nt: TGTGCCAGCAGTTCGGGTTCACCCCTCCACTTT
clone_size: few; d_call: NA; v_call: TRBV30; j_call: TRBJ1-3; cdr3_aa: CAWSVRGSSGNTIYF; cdr3_nt: TGTGCCTGGAGTGTTCGGGGAAGCTCTGGAAACACCATATATTTT
clone_size: NA; d_call: NA; v_call: TRBV7-2; j_call: TRBJ1-5; cdr3_aa: CASSFQGYSNQPQHF; cdr3_nt: TGTGCCAGCAGCTTCCAGGGATACAGCAATCAGCCCCAGCATTTT
clone_size: NA; d_call: NA; v_call: TRBV2; j_call: TRBJ2-2; cdr3_aa: CASSNRNTGELFF; cdr3_nt: TGTGCCAGCAGTAACAGGAACACCGGGGAGCTGTTTTTT
clone_size: NA; d_call: NA; v_call: TRBV27; j_call: TRBJ1-5; cdr3_aa: CASAGRSNQPQHF; cdr3_nt: TGTGCCAGCGCGGGGCGGAGCAATCAGCCCCAGCATTTT
clone_size: NA; d_call: NA; v_call: TRBV6-1; j_call: TRBJ2-3; cdr3_aa: CASSEHTVGTDTQYF; cdr3_nt: TGTGCCAGCAGTGAACACACAGTTGGCACAGATACGCAGTATTTT
clone_size: few; d_call: TRBD1; v_call: TRBV5-1; j_call: TRBJ1-2; cdr3_aa: CASSPGQGLGYTF; cdr3_nt: TGCGCCAGCAGCCCTGGACAGGGTCTTGGCTACACCTTC
clone_size: NA; d_call: TRBD2; v_call: TRBV4-2; j_call: TRBJ2-1; cdr3_aa: CASSQVAGGRVNEQFF; cdr3_nt: TGTGCCAGCAGCCAGGTAGCGGGGGGGCGGGTCAATGAGCAGTTCTTC
clone_size: NA; d_call: TRBD2; v_call: TRBV5-4; j_call: TRBJ2-2; cdr3_aa: CASSSRTSGTSGTGELFF; cdr3_nt: TGTGCCAGCAGCTCCAGGACTAGCGGAACCTCGGGCACCGGGGAGCTGTTTTTT
clone_size: NA; d_call: TRBD1; v_call: TRBV5-1; j_call: TRBJ1-4; cdr3_aa: CASSYYGTEDEKLFF; cdr3_nt: TGCGCCAGCAGCTACTACGGGACAGAGGATGAAAAACTGTTTTTT
clone_size: NA; d_call: NA; v_call: TRBV19; j_call: TRBJ1-1; cdr3_aa: CASNHEAWNTEAFF; cdr3_nt: TGTGCCAGTAATCATGAGGCTTGGAACACTGAAGCTTTCTTT
clone_size: NA; d_call: TRBD1; v_call: TRBV7-2; j_call: TRBJ2-1; cdr3_aa: CASSRRQGREQFF; cdr3_nt: TGTGCCAGCAGCCGGAGACAGGGCCGTGAGCAGTTCTTC
clone_size: NA; d_call: NA; v_call: TRBV6-5; j_call: TRBJ1-1; cdr3_aa: CASSRRQDTEAFF; cdr3_nt: TGTGCCAGCAGTCGTCGACAGGACACTGAAGCTTTCTTT
clone_size: few; d_call: NA; v_call: TRBV5-1; j_call: TRBJ2-6; cdr3_aa: CASSLEGGSGANVLTF; cdr3_nt: TGCGCCAGCAGCTTGGAGGGAGGATCCGGGGCCAACGTCCTGACTTTC
clone_size: NA; d_call: NA; v_call: TRBV6-6; j_call: TRBJ2-1; cdr3_aa: CASSPIRTASYEQFF; cdr3_nt: TGTGCCAGCAGCCCCATAAGGACAGCTTCGTATGAGCAGTTCTTC
clone_size: few; d_call: TRBD2; v_call: TRBV9; j_call: TRBJ2-3; cdr3_aa: CASSPHLAGGPDTQYF; cdr3_nt: TGTGCCAGCAGCCCCCACCTAGCGGGGGGGCCAGATACGCAGTATTTT
clone_size: few; d_call: NA; v_call: TRBV30; j_call: TRBJ1-2; cdr3_aa: CAWSVSLGLNYGYTF; cdr3_nt: TGTGCCTGGAGTGTATCCCTGGGGCTGAACTATGGCTACACCTTC
clone_size: many; d_call: NA; v_call: TRBV30; j_call: TRBJ2-2; cdr3_aa: CAWSVVSNTGELFF; cdr3_nt: TGTGCCTGGAGTGTCGTCAGTAACACCGGGGAGCTGTTTTTT
clone_size: NA; d_call: TRBD2; v_call: TRBV6-6; j_call: TRBJ2-1; cdr3_aa: CASSYRLADYNEQFF; cdr3_nt: TGTGCCAGCAGTTACCGACTAGCGGACTACAATGAGCAGTTCTTC
clone_size: NA; d_call: TRBD1; v_call: TRBV4-1; j_call: TRBJ1-2; cdr3_aa: CASSQEVTGWNYGYTF; cdr3_nt: TGCGCCAGCAGCCAAGAAGTGACAGGGTGGAACTATGGCTACACCTTC
clone_size: NA; d_call: TRBD2; v_call: TRBV19; j_call: TRBJ2-2; cdr3_aa: CATAIPGLEPTGELFF; cdr3_nt: TGTGCCACTGCAATCCCGGGACTAGAACCCACCGGGGAGCTGTTTTTT
clone_size: few; d_call: TRBD2; v_call: TRBV6-5; j_call: TRBJ2-7; cdr3_aa: CASSYPSGVSYEQYF; cdr3_nt: TGTGCCAGCAGTTACCCTAGCGGGGTTTCCTACGAGCAGTACTTC
clone_size: few; d_call: NA; v_call: TRBV2; j_call: TRBJ2-3; cdr3_aa: CASSEGKGGPGTDTQYF; cdr3_nt: TGTGCCAGCAGTGAAGGGAAAGGGGGACCAGGCACAGATACGCAGTATTTT
clone_size: few; d_call: NA; v_call: TRBV15; j_call: TRBJ2-7; cdr3_aa: CATSILASGSGKQYF; cdr3_nt: NA
clone_size: few; d_call: NA; v_call: TRBV4-1; j_call: TRBJ2-1; cdr3_aa: CASSRDLALNEQFF; cdr3_nt: TGCGCCAGCAGCCGAGATTTAGCCCTCAATGAGCAGTTCTTC
clone_size: few; d_call: TRBD1; v_call: TRBV27; j_call: TRBJ1-2; cdr3_aa: CASKARDRPYGYTF; cdr3_nt: TGTGCCAGCAAGGCCAGGGACAGACCCTATGGCTACACCTTC
clone_size: NA; d_call: NA; v_call: TRBV7-9; j_call: TRBJ1-5; cdr3_aa: CASSEQGLSNQPQHF; cdr3_nt: TGTGCCAGCAGCGAGCAGGGGCTCAGCAATCAGCCCCAGCATTTT
clone_size: few; d_call: TRBD1; v_call: TRBV10-3; j_call: TRBJ1-5; cdr3_aa: CAISSTGDQPQHF; cdr3_nt: TGTGCCATCAGTAGCACAGGGGACCAGCCCCAGCATTTT
clone_size: NA; d_call: NA; v_call: TRBV2; j_call: TRBJ2-7; cdr3_aa: CASRAVYEQYF; cdr3_nt: TGTGCCAGCAGGGCGGTCTACGAGCAGTACTTC
clone_size: NA; d_call: NA; v_call: TRBV6-6; j_call: TRBJ1-1; cdr3_aa: CASSYPGLSEAFF; cdr3_nt: TGTGCCAGCAGTTACCCTGGACTATCCGAAGCTTTCTTT
clone_size: NA; d_call: NA; v_call: TRBV19; j_call: TRBJ1-1; cdr3_aa: CASSIDRGNTEAFF; cdr3_nt: TGTGCCAGTAGTATAGACCGGGGGAACACTGAAGCTTTCTTT
clone_size: few; d_call: NA; v_call: TRBV9; j_call: TRBJ1-1; cdr3_aa: CASSVVKTNTEAFF; cdr3_nt: TGTGCCAGCAGCGTAGTCAAAACAAACACTGAAGCTTTCTTT
clone_size: NA; d_call: NA; v_call: TRBV5-4; j_call: TRBJ2-7; cdr3_aa: CASSLAADGEQYF; cdr3_nt: TGTGCCAGCAGCTTGGCCGCGGATGGAGAGCAGTACTTC
clone_size: few; d_call: NA; v_call: TRBV2; j_call: TRBJ1-1; cdr3_aa: CASQGSIGTEAFF; cdr3_nt: TGTGCCAGCCAGGGATCAATCGGTACTGAAGCTTTCTTT
clone_size: NA; d_call: NA; v_call: TRBV9; j_call: TRBJ2-5; cdr3_aa: CASSVLPGETQYF; cdr3_nt: TGTGCCAGCAGCGTGCTCCCAGGGGAGACCCAGTACTTC
clone_size: NA; d_call: TRBD2; v_call: TRBV7-9; j_call: TRBJ2-7; cdr3_aa: CASSLAPTSGVSEQYF; cdr3_nt: TGTGCCAGCAGCTTAGCGCCGACTAGCGGGGTTTCCGAGCAGTACTTC